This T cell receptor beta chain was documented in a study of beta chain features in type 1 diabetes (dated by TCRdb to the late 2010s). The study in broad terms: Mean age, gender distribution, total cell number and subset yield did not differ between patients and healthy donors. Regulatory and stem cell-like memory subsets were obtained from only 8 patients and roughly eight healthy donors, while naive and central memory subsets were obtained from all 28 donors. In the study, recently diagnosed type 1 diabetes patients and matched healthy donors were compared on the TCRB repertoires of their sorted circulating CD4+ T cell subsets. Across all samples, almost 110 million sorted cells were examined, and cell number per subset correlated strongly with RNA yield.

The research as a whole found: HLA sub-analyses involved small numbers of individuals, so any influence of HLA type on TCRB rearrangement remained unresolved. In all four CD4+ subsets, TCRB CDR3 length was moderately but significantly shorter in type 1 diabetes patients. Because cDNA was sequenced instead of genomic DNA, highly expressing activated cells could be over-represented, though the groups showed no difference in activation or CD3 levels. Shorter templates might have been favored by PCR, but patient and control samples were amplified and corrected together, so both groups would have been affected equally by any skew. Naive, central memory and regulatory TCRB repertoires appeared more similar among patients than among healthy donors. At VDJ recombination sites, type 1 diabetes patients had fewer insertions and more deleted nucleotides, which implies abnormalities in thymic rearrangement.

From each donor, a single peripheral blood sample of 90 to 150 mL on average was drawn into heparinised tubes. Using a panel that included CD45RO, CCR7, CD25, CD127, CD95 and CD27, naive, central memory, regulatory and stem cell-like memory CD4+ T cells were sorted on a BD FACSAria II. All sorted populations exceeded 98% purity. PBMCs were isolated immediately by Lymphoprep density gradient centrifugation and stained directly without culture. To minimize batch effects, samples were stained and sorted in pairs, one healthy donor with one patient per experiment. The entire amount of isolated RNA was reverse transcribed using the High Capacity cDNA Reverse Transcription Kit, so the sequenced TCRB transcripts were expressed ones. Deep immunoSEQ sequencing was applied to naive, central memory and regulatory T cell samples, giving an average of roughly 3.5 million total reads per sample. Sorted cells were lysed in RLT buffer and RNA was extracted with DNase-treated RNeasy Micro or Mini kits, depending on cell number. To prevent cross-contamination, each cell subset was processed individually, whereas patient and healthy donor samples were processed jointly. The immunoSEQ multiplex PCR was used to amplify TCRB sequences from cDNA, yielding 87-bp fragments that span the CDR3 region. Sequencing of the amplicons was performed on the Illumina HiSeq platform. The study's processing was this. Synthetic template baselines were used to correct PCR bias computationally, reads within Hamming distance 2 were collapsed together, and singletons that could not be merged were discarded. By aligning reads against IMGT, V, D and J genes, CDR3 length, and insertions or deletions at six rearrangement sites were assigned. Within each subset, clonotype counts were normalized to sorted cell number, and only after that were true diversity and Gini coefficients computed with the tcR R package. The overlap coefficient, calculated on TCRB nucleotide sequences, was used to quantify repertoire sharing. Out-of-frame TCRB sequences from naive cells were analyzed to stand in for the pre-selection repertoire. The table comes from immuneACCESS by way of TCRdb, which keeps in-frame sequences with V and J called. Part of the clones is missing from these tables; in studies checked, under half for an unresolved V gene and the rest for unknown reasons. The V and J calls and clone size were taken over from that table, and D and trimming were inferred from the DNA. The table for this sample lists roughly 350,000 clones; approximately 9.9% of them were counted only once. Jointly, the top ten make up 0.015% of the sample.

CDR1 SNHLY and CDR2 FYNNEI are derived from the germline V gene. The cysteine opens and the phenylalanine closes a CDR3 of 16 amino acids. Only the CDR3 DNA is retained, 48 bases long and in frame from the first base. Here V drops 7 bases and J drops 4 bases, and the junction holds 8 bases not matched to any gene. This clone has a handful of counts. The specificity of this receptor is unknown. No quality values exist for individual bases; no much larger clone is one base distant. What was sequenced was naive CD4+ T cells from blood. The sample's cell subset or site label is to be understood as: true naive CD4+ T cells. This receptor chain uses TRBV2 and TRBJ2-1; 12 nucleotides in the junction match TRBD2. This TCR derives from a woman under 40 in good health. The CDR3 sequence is CASTETLAGGYNEQFF. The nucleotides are TGTGCCAGCACCGAAACCCTAGCGGGAGGGTACAATGAGCAGTTCTTC.